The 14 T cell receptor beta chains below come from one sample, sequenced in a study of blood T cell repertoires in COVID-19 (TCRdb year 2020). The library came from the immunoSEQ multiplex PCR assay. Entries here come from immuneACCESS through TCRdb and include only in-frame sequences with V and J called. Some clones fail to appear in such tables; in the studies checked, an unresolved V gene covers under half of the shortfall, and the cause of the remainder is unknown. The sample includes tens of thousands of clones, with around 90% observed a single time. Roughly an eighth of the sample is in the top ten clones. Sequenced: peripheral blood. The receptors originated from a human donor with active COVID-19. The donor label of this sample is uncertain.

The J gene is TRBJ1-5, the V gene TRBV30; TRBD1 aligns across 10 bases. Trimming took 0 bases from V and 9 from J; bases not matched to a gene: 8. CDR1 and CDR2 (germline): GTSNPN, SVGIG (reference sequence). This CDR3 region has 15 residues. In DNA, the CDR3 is TGTGCCTGGAGTGTAGAGGGACAGGGGATGCGGCCCCAGCATTTT. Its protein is CAWSVEGQGMRPQHF.

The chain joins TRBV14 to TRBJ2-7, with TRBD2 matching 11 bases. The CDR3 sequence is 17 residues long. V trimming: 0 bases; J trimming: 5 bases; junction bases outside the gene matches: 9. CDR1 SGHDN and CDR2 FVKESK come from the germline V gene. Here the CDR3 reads CASSQETTSGRYDEQYF. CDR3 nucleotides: TGTGCCAGCAGCCAAGAGACCACTAGCGGGAGATACGACGAGCAGTACTTC. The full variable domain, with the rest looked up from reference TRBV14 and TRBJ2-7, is EAGVTQFPSHSVIEKGQTVTLRCDPISGHDNLYWYRRVMGKEIKFLLHFVKESKQDESGMPNNRFLAERTGGTYSTLKVQPAELEDSGVYFCASSQETTSGRYDEQYFGPGTRLTVT.

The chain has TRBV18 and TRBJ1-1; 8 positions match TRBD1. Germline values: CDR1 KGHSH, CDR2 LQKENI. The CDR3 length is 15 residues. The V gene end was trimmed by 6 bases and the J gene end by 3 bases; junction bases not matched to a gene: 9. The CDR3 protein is CASSRGQGVYTEAFF. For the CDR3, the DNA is TGTGCCAGCTCCCGCGGACAGGGAGTATACACTGAAGCTTTCTTT.

The CDR3 region is CASSQDRQGPSYEQYF. DNA of the CDR3: TGCGCCAGCAGCCAAGACAGACAGGGTCCCTCCTACGAGCAGTACTTC. This chain uses TRBV4-3 with TRBJ2-7, with TRBD1 identical over 7 bases. The CDR3 is 16 amino acids. V gave up 0 bases and J gave up 0 bases; unmatched junction bases: 5. CDR1 and CDR2 from the germline V gene are LGHNA and YSLEER.

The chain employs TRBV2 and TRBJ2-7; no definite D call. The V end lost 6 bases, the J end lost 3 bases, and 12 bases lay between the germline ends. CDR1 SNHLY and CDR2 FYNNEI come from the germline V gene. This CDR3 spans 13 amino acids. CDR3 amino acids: CASSYGDLYEQYF. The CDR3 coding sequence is TGTGCCAGCAGCTATGGAGACCTCTACGAGCAGTACTTC.

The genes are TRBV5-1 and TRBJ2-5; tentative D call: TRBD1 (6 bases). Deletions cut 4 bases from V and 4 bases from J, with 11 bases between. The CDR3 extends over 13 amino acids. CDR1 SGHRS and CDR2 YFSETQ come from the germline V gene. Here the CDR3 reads CASSIQGRETQYF. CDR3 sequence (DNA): TGCGCCAGCAGCATACAGGGCCGAGAGACCCAGTACTTC.

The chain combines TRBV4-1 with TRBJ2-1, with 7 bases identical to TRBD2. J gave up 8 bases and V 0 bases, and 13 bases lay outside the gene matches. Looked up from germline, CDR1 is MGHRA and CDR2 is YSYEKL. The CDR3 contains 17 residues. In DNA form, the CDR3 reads TGCGCCAGCAGCCAAGATCAGGCCGTGCGGGAGTCGTATGAGCAGTTCTTC. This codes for CASSQDQAVRESYEQFF.

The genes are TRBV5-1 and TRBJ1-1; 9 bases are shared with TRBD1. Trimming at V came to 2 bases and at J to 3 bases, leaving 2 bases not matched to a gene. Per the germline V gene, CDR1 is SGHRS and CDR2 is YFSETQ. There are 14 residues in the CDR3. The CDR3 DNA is TGCGCCAGCAGCTTACAGGGGGCGGACACTGAAGCTTTCTTT. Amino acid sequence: CASSLQGADTEAFF.

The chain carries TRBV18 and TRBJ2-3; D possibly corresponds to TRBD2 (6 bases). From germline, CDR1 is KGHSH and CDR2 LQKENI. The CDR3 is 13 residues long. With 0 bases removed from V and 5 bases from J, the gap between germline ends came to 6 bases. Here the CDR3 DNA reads TGTGCCAGCTCACCACCGGGACTAGATACGCAGTATTTT. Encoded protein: CASSPPGLDTQYF.

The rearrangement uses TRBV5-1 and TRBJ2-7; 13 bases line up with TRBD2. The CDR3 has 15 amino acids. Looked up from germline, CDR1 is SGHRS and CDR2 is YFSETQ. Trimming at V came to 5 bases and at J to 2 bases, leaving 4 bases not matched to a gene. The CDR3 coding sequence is TGCGCCAGCAGACAGGGACTAGCGGGGACCTACGAGCAGTACTTC. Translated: CASRQGLAGTYEQYF.

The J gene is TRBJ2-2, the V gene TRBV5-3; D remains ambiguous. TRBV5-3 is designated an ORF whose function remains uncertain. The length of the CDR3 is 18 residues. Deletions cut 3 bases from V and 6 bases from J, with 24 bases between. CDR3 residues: CARSSEPRYWMGPGELFF. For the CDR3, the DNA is TGTGCCAGAAGCTCAGAGCCCAGGTATTGGATGGGCCCCGGGGAGCTGTTTTTT.

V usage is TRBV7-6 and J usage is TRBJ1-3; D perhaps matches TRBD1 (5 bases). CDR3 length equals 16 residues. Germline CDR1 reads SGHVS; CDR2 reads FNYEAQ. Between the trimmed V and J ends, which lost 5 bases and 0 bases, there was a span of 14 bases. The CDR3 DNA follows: TGTGCCAGCAGCGGGGGGGGACTACCCTCTGGAAACACCATATATTTT. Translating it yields CASSGGGLPSGNTIYF.

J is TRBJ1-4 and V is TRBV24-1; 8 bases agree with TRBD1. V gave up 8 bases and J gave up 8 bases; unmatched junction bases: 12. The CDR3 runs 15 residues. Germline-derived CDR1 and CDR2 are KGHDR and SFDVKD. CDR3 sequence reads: CATKKRTGRREKLFF. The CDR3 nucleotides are TGTGCCACCAAAAAGCGGACAGGGCGGAGGGAAAAACTGTTTTTT.

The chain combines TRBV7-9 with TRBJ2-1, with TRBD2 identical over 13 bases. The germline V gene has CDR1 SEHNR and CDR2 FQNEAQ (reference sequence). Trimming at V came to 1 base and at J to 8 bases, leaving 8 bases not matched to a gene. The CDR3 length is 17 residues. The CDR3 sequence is CASSLGGLAGELDEQFF. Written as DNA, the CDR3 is TGTGCCAGCAGCTTAGGAGGACTAGCGGGAGAACTAGATGAGCAGTTCTTC. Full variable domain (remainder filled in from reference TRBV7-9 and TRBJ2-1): DTGVSQNPRHKITKRGQNVTFRCDPISEHNRLYWYRQTLGQGPEFLTYFQNEAQLEKSRLLSDRFSAERPKGSFSTLEIQRTEQGDSAMYLCASSLGGLAGELDEQFFGPGTRLTVL.